The entry below describes one TCR beta chain. The data were taken from a study of control samples from healthy donors and cancer patients. Germline CDR1 reads MNHEY; CDR2 reads SMNVEV (reference sequence). The CDR3 length is 15 residues. The V gene end was trimmed by 2 bases and the J gene end by 1 base; junction bases not matched to a gene: 4. The repertoire was sequenced with immunoSEQ multiplex PCR; TCRdb's copy has only in-frame clones and lacks some. Altogether about 230,000 clones are present, over 75% being singletons, with the ten largest covering less than 15%. Material: PBMCs. The chain carries TRBV27 and TRBJ1-1, with 7 bases fitting TRBD1. This receptor was taken from a woman aged 55-70 years with lung cancer. In DNA, the CDR3 is TGTGCCAGCAGTTTAGAGGGGGCTACGAACACTGAAGCTTTCTTT. Its protein is CASSLEGATNTEAFF.